The 18 T cell receptor beta chains given below trace back to one sample, sequenced in a study of cytomegalovirus exposure and HLA in healthy donors. A multiplex PCR was run with 60 Vbeta primers and 13 Jbeta primers. Clones were read by immunoSEQ multiplex PCR, and TCRdb kept only the in-frame ones, dropping some. The data contain hundreds of thousands of clones, around nine tenths of them singletons. Sequencing used PBMCs. The receptor set was obtained from a woman between 18 and 29 years old in good health and CMV-seronegative.

The rearrangement uses TRBV6-5 and TRBJ1-2, with 7 bases fitting TRBD1. Germline trimming cut 5 bases from V and 1 base from J; bases unmatched to any gene: 4. This CDR3 comprises 14 residues. Per germline, CDR1 MNHEY and CDR2 SVGAGI. The CDR3 sequence is CASSPRDSNYGYTF. The CDR3 DNA reads TGTGCCAGCAGTCCCCGGGACAGTAACTATGGCTACACCTTC.

The chain couples TRBV7-9 to TRBJ2-1; 14 bases fit TRBD2. V shed 6 bases, J shed 8 bases, and the junction held 12 bases outside the gene matches. The CDR3 covers 17 residues. Germline CDR1 SEHNR, CDR2 FQNEAQ (reference sequence). CDR3: CASRTGTSGRFTDEQFF. The CDR3 coding sequence is TGTGCCAGCAGAACCGGGACTAGCGGGAGATTTACCGATGAGCAGTTCTTC.

The rearrangement joins TRBV19 to TRBJ1-2, with D tentatively TRBD1 (5 bases). V was shortened by 3 bases and J by 5 bases, with 10 bases between the two germline ends. Germline-derived CDR1 and CDR2 are LNHDA and SQIVND (reference sequence). The CDR3 covers 13 residues. Written as DNA, the CDR3 is TGTGCCAGTAGTATCGGCGACAGATATGGCTACACCTTC. It specifies CASSIGDRYGYTF.

This chain uses TRBV18 with TRBJ1-1; 7 bases agree with TRBD1. V gave up 3 bases and J gave up 0 bases; unmatched junction bases: 4. This CDR3 comprises 15 residues. From germline, CDR1 is KGHSH and CDR2 LQKENI. The CDR3 coding sequence is TGTGCCAGCTCACCGGACAGGCTCATGAACACTGAAGCTTTCTTT. Translation gives CASSPDRLMNTEAFF. Full variable domain (remainder filled in from reference TRBV18 and TRBJ1-1): NAGVMQNPRHLVRRRGQEARLRCSPMKGHSHVYWYRQLPEEGLKFMVYLQKENIIDESGMPKERFSAEFPKEGPSILRIQQVVRGDSAAYFCASSPDRLMNTEAFFGQGTRLTVV.

Here the CDR3 reads CASSELGGRIETQYF. The CDR3, as DNA: TGTGCCAGCAGTGAACTTGGCGGGAGGATAGAGACCCAGTACTTC. The chain links TRBV6-1 to TRBJ2-5, with 8 bases lining up with TRBD2. V shed 2 bases, J shed 4 bases, and the junction held 6 bases outside the gene matches. The germline V gene has CDR1 MNHNS and CDR2 SASEGT. The CDR3 has 15 amino acids.

The chain combines TRBV20-1 with TRBJ2-5; tentative D call: TRBD2 (5 bases). CDR1 is DFQATT and CDR2 is SNEGSKA in the germline V gene (reference sequence). The length of the CDR3 is 11 residues. V was trimmed by 6 bases and J by 4 bases, leaving 9 bases between them. The CDR3 is CSARAGETQYF. CDR3 DNA sequence: TGCAGTGCCCGGGCGGGAGAGACCCAGTACTTC.

A remark on this clone: One junction end does not reproduce the germline sequence, and a read error may be involved. The chain is built from TRBV7-9 and TRBJ1-6, with 9 bases lining up with TRBD1. The CDR3 length is 15 residues. Per the germline V gene, CDR1 is SEHNR and CDR2 is FQNEAQ (reference sequence). CDR3 nucleotides: TGTTCCAGCAGCTCAGGGACAGGGCCTAATTCACCCCTCCACTTT. This gives the protein CSSSSGTGPNSPLHF.

The gene calls are TRBV7-9 and TRBJ2-3, with unresolved D. This CDR3 is 13 amino acids long. Deletions cut 4 bases from V and 2 bases from J, with 7 bases between. Looked up from germline, CDR1 is SEHNR and CDR2 is FQNEAQ (reference sequence). The CDR3 reads CASSSPNTDTQYF. The DNA of the CDR3 is TGTGCCAGCAGCTCCCCAAACACAGATACGCAGTATTTT. Variable domain in full (rest from reference TRBV7-9 and TRBJ2-3): DTGVSQNPRHKITKRGQNVTFRCDPISEHNRLYWYRQTLGQGPEFLTYFQNEAQLEKSRLLSDRFSAERPKGSFSTLEIQRTEQGDSAMYLCASSSPNTDTQYFGPGTRLTVL.

Only a few counts were recorded for this clone. CDR3 nucleotide sequence: TGTGCCTGGAGTGTACGAGTTAACTACGAGCAGTACTTC. This translates into CAWSVRVNYEQYF. The genes are TRBV30 and TRBJ2-7; D ambiguous. The germline CDR1 and CDR2 sequences are GTSNPN and SVGIG (reference sequence). The V end was cut by 0 bases, the J end by 3 bases, with 9 bases between. CDR3 length equals 13 residues.

The rearrangement links TRBV6-5 to TRBJ1-2, with D unresolved. The V gene lost 5 bases and the J gene lost 4 bases, with 14 bases spanning the gap. From germline, CDR1 is MNHEY and CDR2 SVGAGI. The length of the CDR3 is 14 residues. The DNA for the CDR3 is TGTGCCAGCAGTCCCGCCGGGGTCGTCTATGGCTACACCTTC. Translating gives CASSPAGVVYGYTF.

With respect to this clone: This CDR3 is also generated by other DNA sequences in the sample. The rearrangement uses TRBV5-4 and TRBJ2-7; D gene uncertain. This CDR3 has 15 amino acids. Trimming left V 2 bases short and J 4 bases short, with 16 bases between. Per germline, CDR1 SGHNT and CDR2 YYREEE (reference sequence). CDR3 sequence (DNA): TGTGCCAGCAGCTTAAGTTCTTTGGCGGTGTACGAGCAGTACTTC. Amino acid sequence: CASSLSSLAVYEQYF.

V usage is TRBV7-2 and J usage is TRBJ2-2; 7 bases are a match to TRBD2. The CDR3 runs to 14 residues. Germline assignment: CDR1 SGHTA and CDR2 FQGNSA. The V segment lost 1 base and the J segment 6 bases; nucleotides outside the gene matches: 2. CDR3 sequence reads: CASSLVGGAGELFF. The DNA of the CDR3 is TGTGCCAGCAGCTTAGTTGGGGGGGCCGGGGAGCTGTTTTTT.

The chain uses TRBV29-1 and TRBJ2-7, with a weak D call TRBD1 (6 bases). There are 13 residues in the CDR3. Germline CDR1 reads SQVTM; CDR2 reads ANQGSEA. Trimming left V 6 bases short and J 2 bases short, with 14 bases between. In DNA, the CDR3 is TGCAGCGTAATCCGGGACACTACCTACGAGCAGTACTTC. This encodes CSVIRDTTYEQYF.

The V gene is TRBV7-2, the J gene TRBJ2-3; TRBD2 matches at 12 bases. The CDR3 length is 19 residues. Germline CDR1 reads SGHTA; CDR2 reads FQGNSA. The V segment lost 3 bases and the J segment 3 bases; nucleotides outside the gene matches: 13. For the CDR3, the DNA is TGTGCCAGCAGCTTCAGACTAGCGGGGGCCTCCCTGGGGACAGATACGCAGTATTTT. Amino acid sequence: CASSFRLAGASLGTDTQYF.

V usage is TRBV2 and J usage is TRBJ1-2, with 7 bases aligning to TRBD1. The CDR3 is made up of 14 amino acids. Germline CDR1 is SNHLY and CDR2 is FYNNEI. V trimming: 11 bases; J trimming: 4 bases; junction bases outside the gene matches: 13. The DNA of the CDR3 is TGTGCCGTACACCGGGACAGTATCGCCTATGGCTACACCTTC. As protein: CAVHRDSIAYGYTF.

The chain links TRBV7-9 to TRBJ1-4, with D possibly matching TRBD1 (5 bases). CDR3 length: 15 residues. V lost 5 bases and J 6 bases, leaving 16 bases between the germline ends. In germline, CDR1 is SEHNR, CDR2 FQNEAQ (reference sequence). CDR3 in amino acids: CASSHRGDSDEKLFF. The CDR3 coding sequence is TGTGCCAGCAGCCACCGGGGGGATTCAGATGAAAAACTGTTTTTT.

Regarding this clone: Additional DNA sequences in this sample encode the identical CDR3. The chain has TRBV7-9 and TRBJ1-1; weak D call: TRBD1 (5 bases). The CDR3 totals 13 residues. Trimming stripped 3 bases from V and 3 bases from J, with 8 bases between. The V gene's germline CDR1 is SEHNR and CDR2 FQNEAQ (reference sequence). CDR3 protein: CASSFGGDTEAFF. The CDR3 coding sequence is TGTGCCAGCAGCTTCGGGGGTGACACTGAAGCTTTCTTT.

This rearrangement joins TRBV7-2 to TRBJ2-3; possibly TRBD2 for D (5 bases). V gave up 5 bases and J gave up 3 bases, with 12 bases separating them. This CDR3 contains 14 residues. Germline V lookup: CDR1 SGHTA, CDR2 FQGNSA. CDR3 DNA: TGTGCCAGCAGCACTAAACCGGGGACAGATACGCAGTATTTT. Protein: CASSTKPGTDTQYF.